Listed below are T cell receptor beta chains from one sample, sequenced in a study of early T cells in non-severe SARS-CoV-2 infection. TCRdb passed the 5' RACE reads through MiXCR, listing each CDR3 protein once. The profile covers around 28,000 distinct CDR3 sequences, with over 3.5% appearing a single time and around 4.3% taken by the ten largest. What was sequenced was whole blood. These receptors were collected from an adult who was a healthcare worker with PCR-confirmed SARS-CoV-2 infection or an uninfected control (not recorded which). Each CDR3 is given with its conserved first and last residue. The D gene is left open where the match is weak. Clone size appears in some rows only: once, few, many, or a class for an expanded clone.

d_gene	v_gene	j_gene	abundance	CDR3nt	CDR3aa
-	TRBV7-2	TRBJ2-1	medium-sized	TGTGCCAGCAGCCAACTGCCCGGATACAATGAGCAGTTCTTC	CASSQLPGYNEQFF
TRBD2	TRBV7-2	TRBJ2-5	-	TGTGCCAGCAGCACCGGACCGGGACTAGCAGAGACCCAGTACTTC	CASSTGPGLAETQYF
-	TRBV5-1	TRBJ2-1	few	TGCGCCAGCAGCGTCTACAATGAGCAGTTCTTC	CASSVYNEQFF
TRBD2	TRBV12-3/TRBV12-4	TRBJ2-2	few	TGTGCCAGCACCTCAGGGTTAGCGGGATTCGGGGAGCTGTTTTTT	CASTSGLAGFGELFF
TRBD2	TRBV20-1	TRBJ2-3	many	TGCAGTGCTGGCACGGGACTAGAGACAGATACGCAGTATTTT	CSAGTGLETDTQYF
TRBD1	TRBV11-2	TRBJ2-1	many	TGTGCCAGCAGCCAGACAGGGCCGGTGGCCCAAGAGCAGTTCTTC	CASSQTGPVAQEQFF
TRBD1	TRBV6-5	TRBJ2-7	many	TGTGCCAGCAGTGCCGGGACAGGGGCGTTCTACGAGCAGTACTTC	CASSAGTGAFYEQYF
-	TRBV28	TRBJ1-5	many	TGTGCCAGCAGTTTTGGGCTAGGGAATCAGCCCCAGCATTTT	CASSFGLGNQPQHF
TRBD2	TRBV11-2	TRBJ2-7	many	TGTGCCAGCAGGGGTAGCGGGACCGAGCAGTACTTC	CASRGSGTEQYF
-	TRBV5-1	TRBJ1-1	many	TGCGCCAGCAGCTCGGACAGACCTAACACTGAAGCTTTCTTT	CASSSDRPNTEAFF
TRBD2	TRBV12-3/TRBV12-4	TRBJ2-1	few	TGTGCCAGCAGTCCTCAGGGGACTAGCGGGAGTAATGAGCAGTTCTTC	CASSPQGTSGSNEQFF
-	TRBV5-4	TRBJ1-2	many	TGTGCCAGCAGCTTGGATGAGTGGGACTATGGCTACACCTTC	CASSLDEWDYGYTF
TRBD2	TRBV5-4	TRBJ2-5	few	TGTGCCAGCAGCTCCGGGACTAGCGGGGCCCAGGAGACCCAGTACTTC	CASSSGTSGAQETQYF
TRBD1	TRBV28	TRBJ1-2	many	TGTGCCAGCAGTTCCCACGGGACAGGGAGCTATGGCTACACCTTC	CASSSHGTGSYGYTF
-	TRBV3-1	TRBJ1-1	many	TGTGCCAGCAGAATCAAGGCAGGGAACACTGAAGCTTTCTTT	CASRIKAGNTEAFF
TRBD1	TRBV3-1	TRBJ1-6	many	TGTGCCAGCAGCCAAGACAGGGGGTTTTACTCACCCCTCCACTTT	CASSQDRGFYSPLHF
-	TRBV28	TRBJ1-4	many	TGTGCCAGCAACGGGGTGTTCGGTGAAAAACTGTTTTTT	CASNGVFGEKLFF
TRBD2	TRBV19	TRBJ2-2	many	TGTGCCAGTAGTATGATCGGGAGGGCCACCGGGGAGCTTTTTTTT	CASSMIGRATGELFF
TRBD2	TRBV6-4	TRBJ2-1	many	TGTGCCAGCAGTCGGGACTACTCCTACAATGAGCAGTTCTTC	CASSRDYSYNEQFF
-	TRBV7-2	TRBJ2-2	medium-sized	TGTGCCAGCAGCTTAGTTCTGAACACCGGGGAGCTGTTTTTT	CASSLVLNTGELFF
-	TRBV27	TRBJ2-3	many	TGTGCCAGTCACTATGCAGCGTTAGCTAGCACAGATACGCAGTATTTT	CASHYAALASTDTQYF
-	TRBV12-5	TRBJ1-3	many	TGTGCTAGTGGTTCATCGATCTCTGGAAACACCATATATTTT	CASGSSISGNTIYF
TRBD2	TRBV12-3/TRBV12-4	TRBJ2-7	-	TGTGCCAGCAGTCCCGGGACTAGCGGCCCCTCAAGCTACGAGCAGTACTTC	CASSPGTSGPSSYEQYF
-	TRBV27	TRBJ1-5	medium-sized	TGTGCCAGCAGTTTATCTGCGGATTATCAGCCCCAGCATTTT	CASSLSADYQPQHF
-	TRBV3-1	TRBJ2-1	many	TGTGCCAGCAGCCAGCCTCGGAGTTTACGGGGTGAGCAGTTCTTC	CASSQPRSLRGEQFF
-	TRBV7-2	TRBJ1-5	few	TGTGCCAGCAGCCAAACCCCTGTGACGGGTCAGCCCCAGCATTTT	CASSQTPVTGQPQHF
-	TRBV7-9	TRBJ1-5	many	TGTGCCAGCAGCCCGGACGGATTTAATCAGCCCCAGCATTTT	CASSPDGFNQPQHF
TRBD1	TRBV3-1	TRBJ1-2	many	TGTGCCAGCAGCCAACAGGACAGGTGGGGCAGCTACACCTTC	CASSQQDRWGSYTF
TRBD2	TRBV19	TRBJ2-7	many	TGTGCCAGTAGTATGCTAGCGGGAGCCTACGAGCAGTACTTC	CASSMLAGAYEQYF
TRBD2	TRBV29-1	TRBJ2-3	many	TGCAGCGTTAGGGGTAGCGGGAGAGGGGCAGATACGCAGTATTTT	CSVRGSGRGADTQYF
TRBD2	TRBV14	TRBJ2-2	many	TGTGCCAGCAGCCCCCTCCGGGTAGCGGGTGATAACACCGGGGAGCTGTTTTTT	CASSPLRVAGDNTGELFF
-	TRBV20-1	TRBJ1-1	many	TGCAGTCGGAGAAGAGTGAACACTGAAGCTTTCTTT	CSRRRVNTEAFF
-	TRBV5-1	TRBJ2-7	many	TGCGCCAGCAGCGCTACCCCGGAGAGGTCCTACGAGCAGTACTTC	CASSATPERSYEQYF
TRBD1	TRBV19	TRBJ2-7	many	TGTGCCAGTAGTACTGGGACAGGGGCTATTTACGAGCAGTACTTC	CASSTGTGAIYEQYF
-	TRBV11-1	TRBJ1-1	many	TGTGCCAGCAGTCCGCGGGGCTCGAACACTGAAGCTTTCTTT	CASSPRGSNTEAFF
-	TRBV3-1	TRBJ2-1	many	TGTGCCAGCAGCCAGAGGCGGAGCTCCTACAATGAGCAGTTCTTC	CASSQRRSSYNEQFF
-	TRBV28	TRBJ1-4	-	TGTGCCAGCAGCTTCGGTGCAGTTGAAAAACTGTTTTTT	CASSFGAVEKLFF
TRBD1	TRBV27	TRBJ2-7	-	TGTGCCACCAGGACAGGGTCCTACGAGCAGTACTTC	CATRTGSYEQYF
TRBD1	TRBV6-1	TRBJ1-2	many	TGTGCCAGCAGTGAAGGACAGGGGGTGGTCGGCTACACCTTC	CASSEGQGVVGYTF
TRBD2	TRBV7-3	TRBJ2-1	many	TGTGCCAGCAGCTCTAGCGGGAGGGTCTACAATGAGCAGTTCTTC	CASSSSGRVYNEQFF
-	TRBV27	TRBJ2-7	many	TGTGCCAGCAGTGAACTTCAAGGTCCACCCTACGAGCAGTACTTC	CASSELQGPPYEQYF
-	TRBV6-5	TRBJ2-6	few	TGTGCCAGCAGTTACTCTTCGGGGGCCTCTGGGGCCAACGTCCTGACTTTC	CASSYSSGASGANVLTF
-	TRBV28	TRBJ2-5	-	TGTGCCAGCAGTATCGGCGGGACCCAGTACTTC	CASSIGGTQYF
TRBD1	TRBV6-1	TRBJ1-4	many	TGTGCCAGCAGTGAAAGAGGGACAGGCTACGCAACTAATGAAAAACTGTTTTTT	CASSERGTGYATNEKLFF
TRBD1	TRBV27	TRBJ1-5	-	TGTGCCAGCAGGGTGACAGGGGGCAATCAGCCCCAGCATTTT	CASRVTGGNQPQHF
-	TRBV3-1	TRBJ2-5	few	TGTGCCAGCAGCCAACTAGAAGAGACCCAGTACTTC	CASSQLEETQYF
-	TRBV11-3	TRBJ2-1	many	TGTGCCAGCAGCCCTCCCCAGGGGGGAGGCAATGAGCAGTTCTTC	CASSPPQGGGNEQFF
-	TRBV9	TRBJ2-7	few	TGTGCCAGCAGCGGGGGACTGTCCTACGAGCAGTACTTC	CASSGGLSYEQYF
TRBD1	TRBV28	TRBJ2-7	many	TGTGCCAGCAGTTTATGGGGGACAGGAGCCTACGAGCAGTACTTC	CASSLWGTGAYEQYF
-	TRBV2	TRBJ1-1	many	TGTGCCAGCAGACCTTTAGGACGGCAGAACACTGAAGCTTTCTTT	CASRPLGRQNTEAFF
-	TRBV5-1	TRBJ2-5	many	TGCGCCAGCAGCGACCTACCAGGAGAGACCCAGTACTTC	CASSDLPGETQYF
-	TRBV3-1	TRBJ2-3	many	TGTGCCAGCAGCCAAGCGCCCCCCCGGGCAGATACGCAGTATTTT	CASSQAPPRADTQYF
-	TRBV27	TRBJ1-5	many	TGTGCCAGCAGTCCGGGACCGGGAAGCAATCAGCCCCAGCATTTT	CASSPGPGSNQPQHF
-	TRBV5-1	TRBJ2-3	many	TGCGCCAGCAGTACAAACGGACGGATTAGTAGTGCGCAGTATTTT	CASSTNGRISSAQYF